Each of the 8 T cell receptor beta chains below was sequenced from the same sample in a study of T cells after yellow fever vaccination. TCRdb reprocessed the 5' RACE reads via MiXCR and lists one record per CDR3 protein. The repertoire holds a few hundred thousand distinct CDR3 sequences, with about 7.8% as singletons. The sequences come from PBMCs, collected about 49 days after the first yellow fever vaccination. The receptor set was obtained from a young man who received the YFV17D yellow fever vaccine.

This clonotype was counted only a few times. The chain carries TRBV27 and TRBJ2-3, with 9 nucleotides matching TRBD2. V dropped 5 bases and J dropped 4; count of bases not matched to a gene: 10. CDR1 and CDR2 (germline): MNHEY, SMNVEV (reference sequence). CDR3 length: 16 amino acids. CDR3 nucleotide sequence: TGTGCCAGCAGTGCCCCCTGGGCGGGGGGGTCAGATACGCAGTATTTT. This encodes CASSAPWAGGSDTQYF.

There are a few counts of this clonotype. The J gene is TRBJ2-7, the V gene TRBV7-9; D may be TRBD1 (6 bases). This CDR3 has 15 residues. The V end was cut by 2 bases, the J end by 0 bases, with 11 bases between. From germline, CDR1 is SEHNR and CDR2 FQNEAQ (reference sequence). The CDR3 spells CASSLPGVASYEQYF. In DNA, the CDR3 is TGTGCCAGCAGCTTACCAGGGGTTGCCTCCTACGAGCAGTACTTC.

This clonotype was detected many times. The rearrangement joins TRBV6-5 to TRBJ2-5, with a tentative D call TRBD2 (5 bases). V was pared by 5 bases and J by 5 bases, with 15 bases between. This CDR3 comprises 14 residues. Germline V gene data show CDR1 as MNHEY and CDR2 as SVGAGI. CDR3 region: CASSPGVGHETQYF. DNA of the CDR3: TGTGCCAGCAGTCCCGGGGTGGGCCATGAGACCCAGTACTTC.

This clonotype was counted only a few times. CDR3 amino acids: CASSLMTGVQETQYF. The CDR3 DNA follows: TGTGCCAGCAGCCTCATGACGGGGGTCCAAGAGACCCAGTACTTC. The chain has TRBV4-2 and TRBJ2-5; TRBD2 might be the D (6 bases). The CDR3 is 15 amino acids. Trimming shortened V by 4 bases and J by 1 base, and 13 bases separated the two germline ends. CDR1 and CDR2 from the germline V gene are LGHNA and YNFKEQ.

The V and J genes are TRBV5-4 and TRBJ2-3; D uncertain. Germline CDR1 is SGHNT and CDR2 is YYREEE (reference sequence). The CDR3 runs to 15 residues. V lost 1 base, J lost 1 base, and 10 bases lay in between. The CDR3 region is CASSLNQHRTDTQYF. The DNA for the CDR3 is TGTGCCAGCAGCTTGAATCAGCACCGCACAGATACGCAGTATTTT.

This clonotype has more than one count but fewer than ten. V gene TRBV4-2 combines with J gene TRBJ2-1; 13 bases agree with TRBD2. The trim removed 0 bases at V and 2 bases at J, leaving 4 bases unmatched. In germline, CDR1 is LGHNA, CDR2 YNFKEQ. The CDR3 has 18 residues. CDR3 sequence (DNA): TGTGCCAGCAGCCAAGATTCGACTAGCGGGGGGCCCTACAATGAGCAGTTCTTC. Its protein is CASSQDSTSGGPYNEQFF.

V gene TRBV5-5 combines with J gene TRBJ2-5; 7 nucleotides match TRBD1. J lost 0 bases, V lost 0 bases, and 8 bases had no gene match. Germline values: CDR1 SGHKS, CDR2 YYEKEE (reference sequence). The CDR3 sequence is 17 residues long. In DNA form, the CDR3 reads TGTGCCAGCAGCTTGGGAGGGACAGCCTTGTACCAAGAGACCCAGTACTTC. This translates into CASSLGGTALYQETQYF.

The V and J genes are TRBV7-9 and TRBJ2-2; maybe TRBD1 (7 bases). Between the trimmed V and J ends, which lost 5 bases and 3 bases, there was a span of 13 bases. CDR1 and CDR2 from the germline V gene are SEHNR and FQNEAQ (reference sequence). This CDR3 is 15 amino acids long. CDR3 amino acids: CASSETGEDTGELFF. The CDR3 DNA reads as TGTGCCAGCAGCGAAACAGGGGAGGACACCGGGGAGCTGTTTTTT.